This TCR beta chain was obtained from a study of blood T cell repertoires in COVID-19. Study at large: T cells, B-cell-depleted T cells, or PBMCs provided the cDNA or gDNA that served as material.

In the original processing: Reference gene primer amplification in the assay estimated nucleated cell counts. Data came from immunoSEQ multiplex PCR; TCRdb stores just in-frame clones and leaves some out. The V and J calls and clone size are taken from that table; D and trimming were inferred from the DNA. The profile covers about 95,000 clones, with roughly 80% appearing a single time and 24% taken by the ten largest. The table lists this clone with a count of one. Trimming at V came to 0 bases and at J to 4 bases, leaving 4 bases not matched to a gene. The V gene's germline CDR1 is MNHEY and CDR2 SVGAGI. The CDR3 spans 16 residues.

Source material: peripheral blood. The rearrangement joins TRBV6-5 to TRBJ2-1; 9 bases match TRBD2. The receptor comes from a human donor in a cohort sampled during active COVID-19. The CDR3 is CASSYSGTSLYNEQFF. DNA of the CDR3: TGTGCCAGCAGTTACTCCGGGACTAGCCTGTACAATGAGCAGTTCTTC.